Following are 9 T cell receptor beta chains from one sample sequenced in a study of blood T cell repertoires in COVID-19 (TCRdb year 2020). Library preparation used the immunoSEQ multiplex PCR assay. The table was pulled from immuneACCESS by TCRdb, which kept in-frame rearrangements only. Such tables lose some clones; where checked, under half of the loss comes from unresolved V genes, and the rest has no known cause. The sample table holds more than 100,000 clones, of which about 80% were seen once. Roughly 15% of the sample rests with the top ten. Material for sequencing was peripheral blood. The receptor set was obtained from a woman aged 50 to 60 with acute or convalescent COVID-19.

This clone was counted between two and nine times. The chain couples TRBV3-1 (or the pseudogene TRBV3-2) to TRBJ1-1; 8 bases fit TRBD1. Looked up from germline, CDR1 is LGHDT and CDR2 is YNNKEL (reference sequence). V dropped 4 bases and J dropped 5; count of bases not matched to a gene: 15. The CDR3 totals 17 residues. CDR3 protein: CASSPPLRGQGGTEAFF. The CDR3 DNA is TGTGCCAGCAGCCCTCCTCTAAGAGGACAGGGCGGAACTGAAGCTTTCTTT.

This chain links TRBV3-1 (or the pseudogene TRBV3-2) with TRBJ1-6; D might be TRBD1 (6 bases). This CDR3 comprises 15 residues. V gave up 1 base and J gave up 4 bases, with 8 bases separating them. Germline CDR1 reads LGHDT; CDR2 reads YNNKEL (reference sequence). CDR3 bases: TGTGCCAGCAGCCAAGCGACAGGTTATAATTCACCCCTCCACTTT. Its protein product is CASSQATGYNSPLHF.

This clone turned up a few times. The V and J genes are TRBV25-1 and TRBJ1-2; D is possibly TRBD1 (6 bases). CDR3 length: 14 amino acids. V was pared by 7 bases and J by 5 bases, with 17 bases between. The germline CDR1 and CDR2 sequences are MGHDK and SYGVNS. In DNA, the CDR3 is TGTGCCAGCACCACCGGCAGGGGCATTTATGGCTACACCTTC. Protein product: CASTTGRGIYGYTF.

The genes are TRBV4-1 and TRBJ1-1, with D hard to call. The V end lost 5 bases, the J end lost 2 bases, and 15 bases lay between the germline ends. CDR1 and CDR2 from the germline V gene are MGHRA and YSYEKL. The CDR3 sequence is 15 residues long. The CDR3 is CASSNAATRNTEAFF. CDR3 DNA: TGCGCCAGCAGCAATGCGGCCACCAGAAACACTGAAGCTTTCTTT.

The chain has TRBV19 and TRBJ2-7; a weak D match, TRBD1 (6 bases). This CDR3 is built from 15 residues. V lost 1 base, J lost 0 bases, and 10 bases lay in between. Per germline, CDR1 LNHDA and CDR2 SQIVND (reference sequence). CDR3 DNA sequence: TGTGCCAGTAGTATAGTTTCGGGACACTCCTACGAGCAGTACTTC. Translating it yields CASSIVSGHSYEQYF.

The gene calls are TRBV2 and TRBJ1-2; D is uncertain. V was trimmed by 2 bases and J by 4 bases, leaving 8 bases between them. The CDR3 consists of 13 residues. Germline lookup yields CDR1 SNHLY and CDR2 FYNNEI. CDR3 coding DNA: TGTGCCAGCAGTGAATCGCTCAGCTATGGCTACACCTTC. Protein: CASSESLSYGYTF.

This clone was seen once. The J gene is TRBJ1-2, the V gene TRBV29-1, with 7 positions matching TRBD1. This CDR3 contains 15 residues. The germline V gene encodes CDR1 SQVTM and CDR2 ANQGSEA. With 4 bases clipped from V and 2 bases from J, the junction kept 10 bases outside the gene matches. CDR3: CSVGATGSRNYGYTF. CDR3 DNA: TGCAGCGTTGGGGCGACAGGGTCCAGAAACTATGGCTACACCTTC.

There are a few counts of this clone. The chain uses TRBV30 and TRBJ1-5, with no clear D. The CDR3 consists of 13 residues. CDR1 is GTSNPN, CDR2 SVGIG, per germline (reference sequence). Trimming stripped 3 bases from V and 1 base from J, with 7 bases between. CDR3 coding DNA: TGTGCCTGGAGCAGCGGGAGCAATCAGCCCCAGCATTTT. This encodes CAWSSGSNQPQHF.

There are a few counts of this clone. The chain recombines TRBV20-1 with TRBJ1-1, with D unclear. The germline V and J ends were trimmed by 6 bases and 0 bases, with 14 bases remaining between them. This CDR3 has 14 amino acids. Germline V gene sequence: CDR1 DFQATT, CDR2 SNEGSKA (reference sequence). CDR3 sequence (DNA): TGCAGTGCCAGTACCCAGAAGATGAACACTGAAGCTTTCTTT. Translation: CSASTQKMNTEAFF.